One and the same sample provided the 13 T cell receptor beta chains below, sequenced in a study of T cell changes during pregnancy in multiple sclerosis. Repertoires were generated with immunoSEQ multiplex PCR, while TCRdb's copy carries only in-frame clones and drops some. The data show over 80,000 clones, over 75% seen once. Here the sequenced sample was peripheral blood, taken in the second trimester of pregnancy. Every receptor here comes from a female donor in good health, enrolled as a control in a pregnancy study.

This chain connects TRBV27 to TRBJ2-1, with 7 bases matching TRBD2. CDR1 is MNHEY, CDR2 SMNVEV, per germline (reference sequence). The CDR3 extends over 17 amino acids. V was pared by 5 bases and J by 1 base, with 11 bases of the junction left unmatched. The CDR3: CASSTSRGGSSYNEQFF. The CDR3 DNA is TGTGCCAGCAGTACCTCCCGTGGCGGGAGTTCCTACAATGAGCAGTTCTTC.

Remarks on this clone: Additional DNA sequences in this sample encode the identical CDR3. V is TRBV7-2 and J is TRBJ1-2; TRBD1 matches at 7 bases. Per germline, CDR1 SGHTA and CDR2 FQGNSA. The CDR3 covers 14 residues. The V gene end was trimmed by 1 base and the J gene end by 2 bases; junction bases not matched to a gene: 1. The CDR3 coding sequence is TGTGCCAGCAGCTTAGGACAGGGCAACTATGGCTACACCTTC. Its translation: CASSLGQGNYGYTF.

The chain joins TRBV5-4 to TRBJ2-7; 7 bases agree with TRBD2. Germline V gene lookup returns CDR1 SGHNT and CDR2 YYREEE (reference sequence). The CDR3 contains 18 residues. V dropped 0 bases and J dropped 5; count of bases not matched to a gene: 17. The CDR3 DNA reads TGTGCCAGCAGCTTGGCGAAGACTAGCCTTGCCAGTGTGGACGAGCAGTACTTC. Protein sequence: CASSLAKTSLASVDEQYF.

This clone was detected once. The V call is TRBV7-8, the J call TRBJ1-2; D is unresolved. This CDR3 comprises 18 residues. Between the trimmed V and J ends, which lost 5 bases and 1 base, there was a span of 23 bases. Germline CDR1 and CDR2: SGHVS and FQNEAQ. CDR3 loop: CASSPDRLWRPRNYGYTF. In DNA form, the CDR3 reads TGTGCCAGCAGCCCCGACCGACTATGGCGTCCCCGTAACTATGGCTACACCTTC.

This sequence joins TRBV7-9 and TRBJ2-5, with 7 bases that match TRBD2. The CDR3 is made up of 15 amino acids. Per the germline V gene, CDR1 is SEHNR and CDR2 is FQNEAQ (reference sequence). The V and J ends lost 3 bases and 2 bases, in that order; junction bases with no gene match: 6. CDR3 sequence reads: CASSLGDGGQETQYF. The CDR3 DNA sequence: TGTGCCAGCAGCTTGGGGGACGGGGGGCAAGAGACCCAGTACTTC.

The V and J genes are TRBV15 and TRBJ1-6; TRBD1 matches at 7 bases. CDR1 and CDR2 (germline): LNHNV, YYDKDF (reference sequence). V shed 4 bases and J 5 bases; nucleotides not matched to a gene: 5. The CDR3 extends over 15 amino acids. As DNA, the CDR3 is TGTGCCACCAGCAAATCAACAGGGGATAATTCACCCCTCCACTTT. Amino acids: CATSKSTGDNSPLHF.

This chain joins TRBV7-8 and TRBJ2-3, with 9 bases matching TRBD2. The germline V gene encodes CDR1 SGHVS and CDR2 FQNEAQ. V shed 3 bases and J 8 bases; nucleotides not matched to a gene: 12. The CDR3 loop spans 16 amino acids. CDR3 nucleotide sequence: TGTGCCAGCAGCTTCCTGACTAGCGGAACGGGAGGTACGCAGTATTTT. Amino acids: CASSFLTSGTGGTQYF.

The chain carries TRBV19 and TRBJ2-1; 8 positions match TRBD1. Looked up from germline, CDR1 is LNHDA and CDR2 is SQIVND (reference sequence). The CDR3 is made up of 13 amino acids. Trimming at V came to 6 bases and at J to 8 bases, leaving 6 bases not matched to a gene. For the CDR3, the DNA is TGTGCCAGTAGACTGGACAGGGAGCATGAGCAGTTCTTC. Its protein is CASRLDREHEQFF.

The genes are TRBV19 and TRBJ2-5, with D tentatively TRBD2 (5 bases). This CDR3 is built from 13 residues. V was shortened by 7 bases and J by 5 bases, with 14 bases between the two germline ends. The V gene's germline CDR1 is LNHDA and CDR2 SQIVND (reference sequence). CDR3 sequence reads: CASKFSAAETQYF. The CDR3, as DNA: TGTGCCAGTAAGTTTAGCGCCGCGGAGACCCAGTACTTC.

V is TRBV12-2 and J is TRBJ2-3; whether TRBD2, the table's D call, matches the DNA was not checked. TRBV12-2 is labeled a pseudogene. This CDR3 region has 17 residues. The CDR3 coding sequence is TGTGCAAGTCGCTTAGAGGGACTAGCGGGAGCGGGAGATACGCAGTATTTT. Its translation is CASRLEGLAGAGDTQYF.

The V gene is TRBV30, the J gene TRBJ1-3, with D perhaps matching TRBD1 (5 bases). The germline V and J ends were trimmed by 5 bases and 2 bases, with 16 bases remaining between them. The germline V gene encodes CDR1 GTSNPN and CDR2 SVGIG (reference sequence). The length of the CDR3 is 15 residues. CDR3 bases: TGTGCCTGGGCCCCTAGCGGGACTACTGGAAACACCATATATTTT. This gives the protein CAWAPSGTTGNTIYF.

The rearrangement uses TRBV18 and TRBJ2-2; TRBD1 matches 7 bases. The CDR3 contains 16 residues. Germline CDR1 KGHSH, CDR2 LQKENI. The V gene end was trimmed by 1 base and the J gene end by 4 bases; junction bases not matched to a gene: 6. CDR3 DNA sequence: TGTGCCAGCTCACCACGGTCGACAGGGCCCACCGGGGAGCTGTTTTTT. Translating it yields CASSPRSTGPTGELFF.

This clone was seen a single time. The genes are TRBV7-9 and TRBJ1-1; 7 bases match TRBD1. The CDR3 contains 16 residues. Per germline, CDR1 SEHNR and CDR2 FQNEAQ (reference sequence). V shed 0 bases, J shed 1 base, and the junction held 5 bases outside the gene matches. The CDR3 DNA follows: TGTGCCAGCAGCTTAGCGGAACGGACAGGGAACACTGAAGCTTTCTTT. Its translation is CASSLAERTGNTEAFF.